This T cell receptor (beta chain) was found in a study of CD8 T cells in Susac syndrome. V was pared by 3 bases and J by 10 bases, with 23 bases between. This CDR3 is 16 amino acids long. From germline, CDR1 is SGHNT and CDR2 YYREEE (reference sequence). Reverse transcription used roughly 0.5 to 1 ug RNA and random hexamers. Multiplex immunoSEQ PCR targeted 54 Vbeta and 13 Jbeta TCR beta segments. TCRdb ran MiXCR on the immunoSEQ multiplex PCR reads and lists one entry per CDR3 protein. This sample has 150,000 to 200,000 distinct CDR3 sequences; approximately 93% occur once, and the top ten carry 0.09% to 0.1%.

The sequence was obtained from a human donor with multiple sclerosis. Material for sequencing was CD4+ T cells from PBMCs. The chain carries TRBV5-4 and TRBJ2-1; D may be TRBD1 (6 bases). CDR3 nucleotides: TGTGCCAGCAGCTCGCAGGTGGGAAACAGGGAACAAGAGCAGTTCTTC. Translation: CASSSQVGNREQEQFF. Full variable domain (remainder filled in from reference TRBV5-4 and TRBJ2-1): ETGVTQSPTHLIKTRGQQVTLRCSSQSGHNTVSWYQQALGQGPQFIFQYYREEENGRGNFPPRFSGLQFPNYSSELNVNALELDDSALYLCASSSQVGNREQEQFFGPGTRLTVL.